This T cell receptor beta chain was captured by sequencing in a study of cytomegalovirus exposure and HLA in healthy donors (dated by TCRdb to 2017 to 2019). Looking at the study overall: According to an earlier analysis of around 600 of the donors, about 190 million T cells yielded 117 million unique TCR beta sequences and less than 300 Gb of sequence data. All discovery cohort repertoires had been generated on a single sequencing platform. Donor age, sex, ethnicity and CMV serostatus were collected together with the repertoire data. The later analysis used no new phenotypic data to find candidate immune exposures, relying instead on TCR beta sequences and their occurrence across donors. The study aimed to test whether signatures of past pathogen exposure could be identified by cataloging public T cell receptors. Besides the first cohort of roughly 660 subjects, a separate validation cohort made up of 120 different subjects was used. An early release covering about 600 HLA-typed donors comprised around 300 gigabases of sequencing data and around 80 million unique TCR sequences. Across 398 genotyped donors of the cohort, an average of about 200,000 unique TCR beta nucleotide sequences per donor were sequenced, and roughly a sixth of those sequences were non-productive. HLA typing included class I and class II loci at four-digit resolution. In a later analysis, previously published TCR beta repertoires from some 640 donors were re-analyzed and high-resolution HLA genotyping was added so that TCR occurrence patterns could be studied. An earlier analysis of about 620 of the donors applied high-throughput TCR beta sequencing to assess whether each TCR beta V gene segment acted as functional or pseudogenic. A later genetic analysis took genome-wide SNP genotypes for about 55% of the 666 donors and used that subset as a discovery cohort. The number of donors typed differed by locus, with about 629-630 for A, B, C, DRB1 and DQB1, about 500 for DQA1, nearly 610 for DPA1, and approximately 470 for DPB1. To predict cytomegalovirus infection status, the study combined high-throughput TCR immunosequencing, statistical association of individual TCRs with disease status, and machine learning. Of the roughly 410 genotyped donors, approximately 80% were placed in the genetic ancestry cluster associated with self-reported Caucasian donors. Roughly five DR-DQ haplotypes were handled as single units for association and clustering because linkage in the cohort was strong. The study profiled the T cell repertoires of 500 to 800 subjects by immunosequencing and related them to cytomegalovirus serostatus.

The germline ends are 18 bases apart after V is trimmed by 5 bases and J by 3 bases. Per the germline V gene (reference sequence), SEHNR is the CDR1 and FQNEAQ is the CDR2. The CDR3 measures 16 amino acids from cysteine to phenylalanine. Only the CDR3 DNA stays, 48 bases, in frame from base 1. The paper as a whole reports these results and caveats: The classifier was reported to diagnose cytomegalovirus status with high specificity and sensitivity in both the original cohort and the validation cohort. In a later analysis, most CMV-associated TCR beta chains were found to appear HLA-restricted, with HLA associations seemingly driven largely by CMV exposure. In a later analysis, 15,000 to 20,000 TCR beta sequences were associated with specific HLA alleles at a false discovery rate of 0.05. Several of the top co-occurrence clusters appeared to be linked to parvovirus B19, influenza, CMV and Epstein-Barr virus, according to a later analysis. It was suggested by the authors that the approach could potentially be generalized to other disease states and immunological phenotypes. In a later analysis, HLA-associated TCR beta chains were found to be more clonally expanded and to have lower generation probabilities than equally common non-associated chains. Linkage disequilibrium might explain the correlated functional status among segregating V segments, but an unknown experimental factor could not be excluded. In a later genetic analysis, fewer N-insertions in productive TCRs were reported among donors in an Asian-associated ancestry cluster than the 666-donor mean. HLA typing was unavailable for some donors at each locus, so association tests used only the typed subset. In this cohort, only TCR beta chains were sequenced, and detectable features were limited by the absence of alpha or paired-chain data. Immune exposure information for the cohort was limited to CMV serostatus. The presence/absence analyses assumed that sequencing depth was roughly uniform across donors, and that assumption may not be true. A few of the identified cytomegalovirus-associated TCR beta chains were confirmed in vitro to be specific for cytomegalovirus antigens. An earlier analysis of approximately 590 of the donors showed that most TCR beta V segments appeared in productive rearrangements either about 90% or about 30% of the time, which broadly matched IMGT annotations. V-gene and J-gene trimming of TCR beta chains was associated with a missense DCLRE1C variant in a later genetic analysis, and the association was replicated in an independent cohort. A further reported finding was that TCR beta sequences accurately predicted the HLA-A and HLA-B alleles for most subjects in the first cohort. The 87-base-pair reads could not distinguish some IMGT-functional V segments, including TRBV6-2 and TRBV6-3, so those segments were excluded. When HLA alleles, especially DR and DQ, strongly co-occurred, attributing TCR associations to individual alleles was difficult. The study gave a list of 150 to 200 TCR beta chains associated with cytomegalovirus. Because counts were too low, about 15 rarely observed V segments, including chromosome 9 orphons, were left out of the earlier analysis of about 500 of the donors. In a later analysis, the rate of TCR association differed among HLA loci, with DRB1 alleles having the most associated TCRs and HLA-C alleles having the fewest. While some public TCRs were present in many individuals, most TCR sequences turned up only very rarely across donors. A group of highly shared sequence variants was considered likely to be a technical artifact of the sequencing pipeline.

Library generation was performed with the immunoSEQ multiplex PCR assay. A mixture of 60 forward primers for TCR Vbeta segments and 13 reverse primers for TCR Jbeta segments was used in the multiplex PCR. Amplification of the CDR3 region of rearranged TCR beta genes was performed with a multiplex PCR assay on genomic DNA. The amplified TCR beta libraries were sequenced on the Illumina HiSeq System as 87-base-pair reads. In the authors' own workflow: Across the 500 to 700 repertoires, a later analysis counted approximately 75 million unique TCR beta chains, 9 million to 14 million of which were shared by at least two donors. Raw reads were error-corrected and collapsed into unique sequences with a nearest-neighbor algorithm that merged closely related sequences to remove PCR and sequencing errors. Alignment of CDR3 sequences to IMGT reference sequences was used to assign V, D and J gene segments. Each retained sequence needed at least a six-nucleotide match to both a V gene segment and a J gene segment. Rearrangements were classified as productive when the CDR3 lacked stop codons and remained in frame with V and J, and all other rearrangements were classified as non-productive. CDR3 was defined by IMGT convention, running from the second conserved V-encoded cysteine to the conserved J-encoded phenylalanine. The earlier analysis of 500 to 600 of the donors excluded sequences that lacked an unambiguous match to a single V gene segment. An earlier analysis of several hundred of the donors classified V segments as functional when productive rearrangements were above 56.7% and as segregating when the standard deviation between donors was above 5%. A statistical classification framework was built to diagnose cytomegalovirus status from the catalog of TCR beta chain sequences. In a later analysis, V and J genes were assigned by comparing TCR nucleotide sequences against IMGT/GENE-DB human TR gene sequences. The TCRdist pipeline was used in a later analysis to assign CDR3 sequences and most-parsimonious VDJ recombination scenarios. In a later analysis, each TCR beta chain was defined by its CDR3 amino acid sequence together with its V-gene family, and reads without a unique V-gene family were excluded. As a way to deal with suspected cross-contamination and a sequencing artifact, a later analysis dropped over 550 nucleotide sequences that were highly shared and had low generation probability. For each public chain, a later analysis derived a clonal expansion index from normalized ranks of inferred template counts within each repertoire. A later analysis computed generation probabilities with a VDJ recombination model fitted to out-of-frame rearrangements, and checked the results against IGoR. In a later analysis, TCR-TCR, TCR-HLA and TCR-CMV co-occurrence was scored with hypergeometric tests, and a repertoire-size bias correction was applied to TCR pairs. A later analysis estimated false discovery rates by permuting HLA or CMV assignments 20 times. A later analysis grouped co-occurring TCRs with DBSCAN, adding TCRdist sequence similarity when clustering within HLA-allele-positive subsets. Repertoires with fewer than 30,000 or more than 120,000 public chains, plus five repertoires with anomalous nucleotide sharing, were excluded from co-occurrence clustering. TCRdb obtained this table from immuneACCESS and retained in-frame rearrangements with V and J assigned. These tables miss some clones; where compared with another copy, unresolved V genes account for less than half of the shortfall, and the remainder is unexplained. V, J and clone size were drawn from that table, and D and trimming were deduced from the DNA. This sample holds about 130,000 clones; 78% were observed only once. Of the sample, 9.5% to 13% is held by the ten largest clones.

The cohort comprised around 700 healthy bone marrow donors. All cohort members were sampled while nominally healthy, although unrecorded immune exposures were likely present. The donor tested CMV seropositive, placing the donor among the 289 seropositive members of the cohort. Every donor gave a peripheral blood sample, and the peripheral blood mononuclear cells from that sample were used for TCR beta sequencing. Genomic DNA was extracted from the blood cell samples with the Qiagen DNeasy Blood Extraction Kit. In the case of this clone: The antigen it binds to is not known. Base quality data are lacking; no much larger clone is found one base away.

Sequenced input: PBMCs. This clonotype originated in a man aged 25-40 years in good health and CMV-seropositive. The rearrangement combines TRBV7-9 with TRBJ2-3; the D gene is possibly TRBD2, with 6 bases matching. The CDR3 reads CASSGLWLALTDTQYF. The nucleotide sequence reads TGTGCCAGCAGCGGATTGTGGCTAGCGCTGACAGATACGCAGTATTTT.